One sample yielded the 24 T cell receptor beta chains listed below, sequenced in a study of blood T cell repertoires in COVID-19. The protocol was immunoSEQ multiplex PCR, while the TCRdb copy is restricted to in-frame clones and leaves out a portion. The profile shows almost 95,000 clones, around three quarters of them singletons. The specimen was peripheral blood. Receptors were obtained from a woman aged 55-69 years in a cohort sampled during active or convalescent COVID-19.

The chain links TRBV25-1 to TRBJ2-7; D gene unclear. The CDR3 has 14 amino acids. The V gene's germline CDR1 is MGHDK and CDR2 SYGVNS. V was pared by 1 base and J by 1 base, with 8 bases between. DNA of the CDR3: TGTGCCAGCAGTGAATGGGCCACTTCCTACGAGCAGTACTTC. Translation: CASSEWATSYEQYF.

J is TRBJ2-5 and V is TRBV5-1; 8 nucleotides align to TRBD1. Trimming cost V 4 bases and J 5 bases; bases outside gene matches: 7. CDR1 and CDR2 (germline): SGHRS, YFSETQ. The CDR3 contains 14 residues. Here the CDR3 reads CASSAGQGGETQYF. CDR3 in DNA: TGCGCCAGCAGCGCAGGACAGGGCGGTGAGACCCAGTACTTC.

The V gene is TRBV4-1, the J gene TRBJ1-3, with 9 bases matching TRBD1. The CDR3 is 16 amino acids. Per germline, CDR1 MGHRA and CDR2 YSYEKL. V lost 4 bases and J lost 2; bases outside the gene matches: 6. The CDR3 here is CASSRTGGVTGNTIYF. The CDR3 region has the DNA TGCGCCAGCAGCCGTACAGGGGGCGTCACTGGAAACACCATATATTTT.

This chain connects TRBV29-1 to TRBJ2-5, with TRBD2 matching over 7 bases. The CDR3 length is 17 residues. Per germline, CDR1 SQVTM and CDR2 ANQGSEA. The ends lost 6 bases at V and 5 bases at J; junction bases unmatched: 21. The CDR3 DNA reads TGCAGCGTCCCGAGTCCGGGGGGTACCCCTCGTGTGGAGACCCAGTACTTC. This sequence encodes CSVPSPGGTPRVETQYF.

CDR3 DNA: TGTGCCAGCAGCTTGACAGGGGCTTATAATTCACCCCTCCACTTT. It specifies CASSLTGAYNSPLHF. V and J are TRBV7-3 and TRBJ1-6; TRBD1 aligns across 8 bases. V lost 3 bases, J lost 4 bases, and 2 bases stayed unmatched. CDR1 SGHTA and CDR2 FQGTGA come from the germline V gene. The CDR3 runs to 15 residues. The variable domain in full, completed from reference TRBV7-3 and TRBJ1-6, reads GAGVSQTPSNKVTEKGKYVELRCDPISGHTALYWYRQSLGQGPEFLIYFQGTGAADDSGLPNDRFFAVRPEGSVSTLKIQRTERGDSAVYLCASSLTGAYNSPLHFGNGTRLTVT.

The V and J genes are TRBV5-1 and TRBJ1-1; D is unclear. The V gene lost 4 bases and the J gene lost 0 bases, with 10 bases spanning the gap. CDR3 length equals 14 residues. Germline V gene lookup returns CDR1 SGHRS and CDR2 YFSETQ. This CDR3 reads CASSPPAVNTEAFF. The CDR3 nucleotides are TGCGCCAGCAGCCCGCCGGCGGTGAACACTGAAGCTTTCTTT. The full variable domain, with the rest looked up from reference TRBV5-1 and TRBJ1-1, is KAGVTQTPRYLIKTRGQQVTLSCSPISGHRSVSWYQQTPGQGLQFLFEYFSETQRNKGNFPGRFSGRQFSNSRSEMNVSTLELGDSALYLCASSPPAVNTEAFFGQGTRLTVV.

Here the CDR3 reads CAISESSGGTSGARTQYF. The CDR3 DNA sequence: TGTGCCATCAGTGAGTCGTCGGGAGGTACTAGCGGGGCTCGGACGCAGTATTTT. The chain has TRBV10-3 and TRBJ2-3; 10 nucleotides align to TRBD2. The V gene's germline CDR1 is ENHRY and CDR2 SYGVKD. The junction had 15 bases not matched to a gene; V was cut back by 0 bases and J by 9 bases. The CDR3 extends over 18 amino acids.

The genes are TRBV3-1 (or the pseudogene TRBV3-2) and TRBJ2-1; D is uncertain. Germline CDR1 is LGHDT and CDR2 is YNNKEL (reference sequence). The CDR3 spans 15 residues. The V end was cut by 2 bases, the J end by 1 base, with 9 bases between. The DNA for the CDR3 is TGTGCCAGCAGCCAATATTGGCAGTCCTACAATGAGCAGTTCTTC. Translated, it gives CASSQYWQSYNEQFF.

The rearrangement links TRBV7-9 to TRBJ1-5, with D possibly TRBD1 on 6 matching bases. Trimming stripped 1 base from V and 7 bases from J, with 11 bases between. Germline V gene sequence: CDR1 SEHNR, CDR2 FQNEAQ (reference sequence). This CDR3 comprises 14 residues. The CDR3 loop is CASSLGQGIQPQHF. In nucleotides, the CDR3 is TGTGCCAGCAGCTTAGGCCAGGGGATCCAGCCCCAGCATTTT.

This clone showed up just a few times. This chain links TRBV7-9 with TRBJ2-7; a possible D gene is TRBD2 (5 bases). Trimming removed 5 bases at V and 4 bases at J, with 12 bases between. The CDR3 extends over 13 amino acids. Per the germline V gene, CDR1 is SEHNR and CDR2 is FQNEAQ (reference sequence). This CDR3 is CASSTTWEYEQYF. In nucleotides, the CDR3 is TGTGCCAGCAGCACTACTTGGGAGTACGAGCAGTACTTC.

DNA for the CDR3: TGCGCCAGCAGCCAATGGGGACAGGGAAGCAATGAGCAGTTCTTC. Translating it yields CASSQWGQGSNEQFF. The V call is TRBV4-1, the J call TRBJ2-1, with 9 bases matching TRBD1. The CDR3 spans 15 residues. CDR1 and CDR2 (germline): MGHRA, YSYEKL. V lost 2 bases and J lost 6; bases outside the gene matches: 5.

The V call is TRBV7-9, the J call TRBJ2-2; 7 bases line up with TRBD1. CDR1 is SEHNR, CDR2 FQNEAQ, per germline (reference sequence). The CDR3 runs to 16 residues. Trimming removed 5 bases from V and 0 bases from J; junction bases left unmatched: 6. The chain's CDR3 is CASSPWTGANTGELFF. The CDR3 DNA reads TGTGCCAGCAGCCCGTGGACAGGAGCGAACACCGGGGAGCTGTTTTTT.

The chain recombines TRBV10-1 with TRBJ1-4, with D possibly matching TRBD1 (5 bases). Trimming pared 7 bases from V and 10 bases from J, leaving 7 bases between. The CDR3 sequence is 10 residues long. Germline values: CDR1 WNHNN, CDR2 SYGVQD (reference sequence). The CDR3 bases are TGCGCCAGCACGGGGGGAAAACTGTTTTTT. Translating gives CASTGGKLFF.

This clone was detected a few times. The rearrangement joins TRBV5-6 to TRBJ2-2; D perhaps matches TRBD1 (6 bases). Germline loops: CDR1 SGHDT, CDR2 YYEEEE. The V end was cut by 5 bases, the J end by 0 bases, with 14 bases between. This CDR3 spans 16 amino acids. The CDR3 spells CASRSTGTTNTGELFF. The CDR3 nucleotides are TGTGCCAGCAGATCGACAGGTACTACGAACACCGGGGAGCTGTTTTTT.

This CDR3 is CASSSQYNSPLHF. Here the CDR3 DNA reads TGTGCCAGCAGTTCCCAGTATAATTCACCCCTCCACTTT. The J gene is TRBJ1-6, the V gene TRBV6-6, with unresolved D. The V end lost 4 bases, the J end lost 4 bases, and 5 bases lay between the germline ends. The CDR3 is made up of 13 amino acids. CDR1 is MNHNY and CDR2 is SVGAGI in the germline V gene (reference sequence).

The chain recombines TRBV5-1 with TRBJ1-4; TRBD1 is a possible D gene (5 bases). Trimming pared 0 bases from V and 0 bases from J, leaving 9 bases between. In germline, CDR1 is SGHRS, CDR2 YFSETQ. The CDR3 covers 16 residues. DNA for the CDR3: TGCGCCAGCAGCTTGGGCGGGACGCCAACTAATGAAAAACTGTTTTTT. This gives the protein CASSLGGTPTNEKLFF.

V gene TRBV9 combines with J gene TRBJ2-7; TRBD1 aligns across 7 bases. V dropped 4 bases and J dropped 6; count of bases not matched to a gene: 10. The CDR3 spans 14 residues. Germline CDR1 reads SGDLS; CDR2 reads YYNGEE. The DNA of the CDR3 is TGTGCCAGCAGCCCCCGACAGGGATTAGCCGAGCAGTACTTC. This translates into CASSPRQGLAEQYF. Variable domain in full (rest from reference TRBV9 and TRBJ2-7): DSGVTQTPKHLITATGQRVTLRCSPRSGDLSVYWYQQSLDQGLQFLIQYYNGEERAKGNILERFSAQQFPDLHSELNLSSLELGDSALYFCASSPRQGLAEQYFGPGTRLTVT.

This chain uses TRBV15 with TRBJ1-6; D possibly corresponds to TRBD1 (6 bases). The CDR3 is 15 amino acids. Trimming shortened V by 6 bases and J by 9 bases, and 18 bases separated the two germline ends. Germline V lookup: CDR1 LNHNV, CDR2 YYDKDF (reference sequence). CDR3 DNA sequence: TGTGCCACCAGTCCGGAAGGGCAGGGGATTTCACCCCTCCACTTT. It is translated as CATSPEGQGISPLHF. Drawing the rest from reference TRBV15 and TRBJ1-6, the complete variable domain is DAMVIQNPRYQVTQFGKPVTLSCSQTLNHNVMYWYQQKSSQAPKLLFHYYDKDFNNEADTPDNFQSRRPNTSFCFLDIRSPGLGDTAMYLCATSPEGQGISPLHFGNGTRLTVT.

Of note for this clone: Germline is not matched at one junction end, which may reflect a read error. The chain joins TRBV7-7 to TRBJ1-1; 12 positions match TRBD1. This CDR3 has 18 residues. Germline V gene data show CDR1 as SSHAT and CDR2 as FNYEAQ (reference sequence). The CDR3 sequence: CASSSEREGDRGLPEAFF. The CDR3 nucleotides are TGTGCTAGCAGCTCTGAGCGAGAGGGGGACAGGGGGCTACCTGAAGCTTTCTTT.

This clone came up once. The chain carries TRBV5-1 and TRBJ2-3, with a weak D call TRBD2 (6 bases). V was clipped by 3 bases and J by 3 bases, with 14 bases between them. Germline values: CDR1 SGHRS, CDR2 YFSETQ. The CDR3 sequence is 15 residues long. CDR3: CASSWRGLDTDTQYF. The CDR3 bases are TGCGCCAGCAGCTGGCGGGGTTTAGATACAGATACGCAGTATTTT.

The gene calls are TRBV7-2 and TRBJ1-4, with 9 bases that match TRBD1. Germline loops: CDR1 SGHTA, CDR2 FQGNSA. The CDR3 runs 17 residues. V was clipped by 5 bases and J by 1 base; unmatched bases: 8. CDR3 nucleotide sequence: TGTGCCAGCAGCGACCGGGACAGGGTTGGAACTAATGAAAAACTGTTTTTT. It is translated as CASSDRDRVGTNEKLFF.

This clone showed up just a few times. This chain joins TRBV7-6 and TRBJ2-7, with 7 bases matching TRBD1. CDR3 size: 15 residues. With V trimmed by 0 bases and J by 0 bases, 2 bases remained unmatched. Germline V gene sequence: CDR1 SGHVS, CDR2 FNYEAQ. The CDR3: CASSLATGPSYEQYF. The CDR3 bases are TGTGCCAGCAGCTTAGCGACAGGGCCCTCCTACGAGCAGTACTTC.

This clone has a single count. V gene TRBV24-1 combines with J gene TRBJ2-3; D ambiguous. Trimming stripped 2 bases from V and 3 bases from J, with 5 bases between. Germline assignment: CDR1 KGHDR and CDR2 SFDVKD. This CDR3 spans 13 amino acids. CDR3 in amino acids: CATSDYNTDTQYF. DNA for the CDR3: TGTGCCACCAGTGATTACAATACAGATACGCAGTATTTT.

This clone was recorded once. The chain recombines TRBV30 with TRBJ1-1; D possibly corresponds to TRBD1 (6 bases). V lost 1 base and J 2 bases, leaving 8 bases between the germline ends. The germline V gene encodes CDR1 GTSNPN and CDR2 SVGIG (reference sequence). CDR3 length: 13 amino acids. CDR3 in DNA: TGTGCCTGGAGTGGGGGGACAAACACTGAAGCTTTCTTT. Translating it yields CAWSGGTNTEAFF.